A selection of T cell receptor beta chains follows, all from one sample in a study of blood T cells in healthy people across ages. TCRdb called the 5' RACE reads again in MiXCR, with one record for every CDR3 protein. The sample has over 950,000 distinct CDR3 sequences; under 40% are singletons. The specimen sequenced was blood. The receptors here all came from a man between 18 and 29 years old in good health. The CDR3 runs from the conserved cysteine through the conserved F or W. Each record gives: J gene, D gene, V gene, clone size, CDR3 DNA, CDR3 protein. The D gene is left open where the match is weak. For some rows the clone size is stated as once, few or many, or as a class when expanded; others skip it.

TRBJ2-3 | TRBD2 | TRBV10-3 | few | TGTGCCATCAGTGAGTCGAAGGGTCTAGCGGTCGCAGATACGCAGTATTTT | CAISESKGLAVADTQYF
TRBJ1-2 | . | TRBV27 | . | TGTGCCAGCGGTCGGCAGTCCAACTATGGCTACACCTTC | CASGRQSNYGYTF
TRBJ1-1 | . | TRBV7-2 | . | TGTGCCAGCAGTGCGGTCGCCGACACTGAAGCTTTCTTT | CASSAVADTEAFF
TRBJ2-7 | . | TRBV20-1 | few | TGCAGTGCTAGAGGGCGAACCGACTACGAGCAGTACTTC | CSARGRTDYEQYF
TRBJ1-1 | . | TRBV20-1 | . | TGCAGTGCTAGGATCAGAGGCGCTGAAGCTTTCTTT | CSARIRGAEAFF
TRBJ1-1 | . | TRBV20-1 | . | TGCAGTGCTAGAGATCTCAGCTATAACACTGAAGCTTTCTTT | CSARDLSYNTEAFF
TRBJ1-4 | . | TRBV6-5 | few | TGTGCCAGCAGTTACGGGGTTAATGAAAAACTGTTTTTT | CASSYGVNEKLFF
TRBJ2-7 | . | TRBV6-6 | . | TGTGCCAGCAGTTATAAAGGGGAGAGCTACGAGCAGTACTTC | CASSYKGESYEQYF
TRBJ2-7 | . | TRBV14 | . | TGTGCCAGCAGCCCTAATAGGGCCCCGTATGGAGAGCAGTACTTC | CASSPNRAPYGEQYF
TRBJ2-3 | TRBD1 | TRBV12-3/TRBV12-4 | . | TGTGCCAGCAGTCCAGGGACAGGGAAGGGCGATACGCTGTATTTT | CASSPGTGKGDTLYF
TRBJ1-6 | . | TRBV10-3 | . | TGTGCCATCAGTGACTCTGACAGTCCCTTAAGAAATTCACCCCTCCACTTT | CAISDSDSPLRNSPLHF
TRBJ2-1 | TRBD2 | TRBV12-3/TRBV12-4 | few | TGTGCCAGCAGACTCTCCGGGACTAGCGGGGTGCTCTACAATGAGCAGTTCTTC | CASRLSGTSGVLYNEQFF
TRBJ1-2 | . | TRBV6-2/TRBV6-3 | . | TGTGCCAGCAGTCCAGGACAGCTCCATGGCTACACCTTC | CASSPGQLHGYTF
TRBJ1-1 | . | TRBV4-3 | . | TGCGCCAGCAACCAAGAATACAGGGTCATGAACACTGAAGCTTTCTTT | CASNQEYRVMNTEAFF
TRBJ2-1 | . | TRBV10-3 | few | TGTGCCATCAGTGAGGCGAGGGATGCCGCACCTGCTCCTAATGAGCAGTTCTTC | CAISEARDAAPAPNEQFF
TRBJ1-5 | . | TRBV27 | . | TGTGCCAGCGGCTTTTCTGGTGCTCAGCCCCAGCATTTT | CASGFSGAQPQHF
TRBJ2-6 | TRBD1 | TRBV20-1 | . | TGCAGTGCTTTCCGGGACAGGGGAACCGAAACGTCTGGGGCCAACGTCCTGACTTTC | CSAFRDRGTETSGANVLTF
TRBJ1-1 | . | TRBV20-1 | . | TGCAGTGCTAGAGATTCGGCCCAAAGCAGCATGAACACTGAAGCTTTCTTT | CSARDSAQSSMNTEAFF
TRBJ2-5 | . | TRBV6-6 | . | TGTGCCAGCAGTTATACCGCCCCTGACCAAGAGACCCAGTACTTC | CASSYTAPDQETQYF
TRBJ2-4 | TRBD2 | TRBV5-1 | few | TGCGCCAGCAGCTCCACTAGCGGGGTTTACAATGAGCAGTACTTC | CASSSTSGVYNEQYF
TRBJ2-3 | . | TRBV14 | once | TGTGCCAGCAGCCCCGCTCTGGGGCCAGATACGCAGTATTTT | CASSPALGPDTQYF
TRBJ1-5 | . | TRBV10-3 | few | TGTGCCTCCCAAGCCGTCACTAATCAGCCCCAGCATTTT | CASQAVTNQPQHF
TRBJ2-5 | TRBD2 | TRBV5-1 | . | TGCGCCAGCAGCGATCCTCAGACTAGCGGCACCCAAGAGACCCAGTACTTC | CASSDPQTSGTQETQYF
TRBJ2-1 | . | TRBV4-2 | few | TGTGCCAGCAGCCAAGACCACGGCCCTTCATCTAAAAATGAGCAGTTCTTC | CASSQDHGPSSKNEQFF
TRBJ2-5 | TRBD2 | TRBV15 | . | TGTGCCACCAGCAGGGGACTAGCGGGGAGGTACAATGAGCAGTACTTC | CATSRGLAGRYNEQYF
TRBJ1-1 | . | TRBV7-9 | few | TGTGCCAGCAGCTTAAGGGAGGGCCACACTGAAGCTTTCTTT | CASSLREGHTEAFF
TRBJ1-5 | . | TRBV12-3/TRBV12-4 | . | TGTGCCAGCAGTTTATCAGTGGATTGGGCCGGCAATCAGCCCCAGCATTTT | CASSLSVDWAGNQPQHF
TRBJ2-5 | . | TRBV6-6 | few | TGTGCCAGCAGTTACTCTATCGGCAGCTCTCTGCAAGAGACCCAGTACTTC | CASSYSIGSSLQETQYF
TRBJ2-1 | TRBD2 | TRBV28 | . | TGTGCCAGTGTGAGCGGGGGAACGTACAATGAGCAGTTCTTC | CASVSGGTYNEQFF
TRBJ2-1 | . | TRBV12-3/TRBV12-4 | . | TGTGCCAGCAGTCCCGGCCCATACTACAATGAGCAGTTCTTC | CASSPGPYYNEQFF
TRBJ1-6 | . | TRBV4-3 | . | TGCGCCAGCAGCCAAGATGTCCCCTATTCACCCCTCCACTTT | CASSQDVPYSPLHF
TRBJ2-7 | . | TRBV12-3/TRBV12-4 | . | TGTGCCAGCAGTTTGTTGTCCAGGGTGAACGAGCAGTACTTC | CASSLLSRVNEQYF
TRBJ1-2 | . | TRBV5-6 | . | TGTGCCAGCAGCTTGCCTCGGGCCTCAGCTAACTATGGCTACACCTTC | CASSLPRASANYGYTF
TRBJ2-3 | . | TRBV20-1 | few | TGCAGTGCTAGAGTCCCGGCAGGAGGAGATACGCAGTATTTT | CSARVPAGGDTQYF
TRBJ2-5 | . | TRBV12-3/TRBV12-4 | . | TGTGCCAGCAGTTTATCCGTCTGGTACGGTCAAGAGACCCAGTACTTC | CASSLSVWYGQETQYF
TRBJ2-5 | . | TRBV3-1 | few | TGTGCCAGCAGCCAAGATCCGGCTAGAGCAGAGACCCAGTACTTC | CASSQDPARAETQYF
TRBJ2-7 | . | TRBV7-9 | . | TGTGCCGGCAGCTTAGGGGGGAGGACCTCCTACGAGCAGTACTTC | CAGSLGGRTSYEQYF
TRBJ1-5 | . | TRBV7-2 | . | TGTGCCAGCAGCTTAGACGGAAAGACCAATCAGCCCCAGCATTTT | CASSLDGKTNQPQHF
TRBJ2-1 | TRBD1 | TRBV20-1 | . | TGCAGTGCTAGGGCCGACAGGGCCGAAAGCTCCTACAATGAGCAGTTCTTC | CSARADRAESSYNEQFF
TRBJ2-5 | . | TRBV7-8 | . | TGTGCCAGCAGCCCAGAGGATAGTTGGGAGGGGGGTGTGGGGGAGACCCAGTACTTC | CASSPEDSWEGGVGETQYF
TRBJ2-1 | . | TRBV29-1 | . | TGCAGCGCTGTCCCCAGGGATTACAATGAGCAGTTCTTC | CSAVPRDYNEQFF
TRBJ1-1 | . | TRBV27 | few | TGTGCCAGCAGTTTAATGGCCGGACGGGGGAACACTGAAGCTTTCTTT | CASSLMAGRGNTEAFF
TRBJ2-6 | TRBD1 | TRBV7-2 | . | TGTGCCAGCAGCTTAGCGGGACAGGGGTTTGGGGCCAACGTCCTGACTTTC | CASSLAGQGFGANVLTF
TRBJ1-5 | TRBD1 | TRBV27 | . | TGTGCCAGCAGTTTTTTCGGACAGGGGAATCAGCCCCAGCATTTT | CASSFFGQGNQPQHF
TRBJ2-1 | . | TRBV6-6 | few | TGTGCCAGCAGTTACTCGGGCGCGGATATCAATGAGCAGTTCTTC | CASSYSGADINEQFF
TRBJ2-1 | TRBD2 | TRBV20-1 | few | TGCAGTGCTGGGACTAGCGGGGGTTACGATGAGCAGTTCTTC | CSAGTSGGYDEQFF
TRBJ2-5 | . | TRBV20-1 | . | TGCAGTGCTAGAGTTGCGTTAGGAGAGTGGACCCAGTACTTC | CSARVALGEWTQYF
TRBJ1-1 | . | TRBV29-1 | . | TGCAGCGTGAGGGGGTACACTGAAGCTTTCTTT | CSVRGYTEAFF
TRBJ1-1 | . | TRBV11-2 | . | TGTGCCAGCAGCCCGAGGGGGGATGGTGAAGCTTTCTTT | CASSPRGDGEAFF
TRBJ2-3 | TRBD2 | TRBV12-3/TRBV12-4 | . | TGTGCCACCCAGGGAGGGGCCCTAGATACGCAGTATTTT | CATQGGALDTQYF
TRBJ1-5 | . | TRBV12-3/TRBV12-4 | . | TGTGCCAGCAGTTTTGGTATGAATCAGCCCCAGCATTTT | CASSFGMNQPQHF
TRBJ1-4 | . | TRBV4-2 | few | TGTGCCAGCAGCTCCCATCCAAAAGTTGCTAATGAAAAACTGTTTTTT | CASSSHPKVANEKLFF
TRBJ1-1 | TRBD1 | TRBV7-6 | . | TGTGCCAGCAGCTCCCCGACAGGGAGGGTGTTAGGTGCTTTCTTT | CASSSPTGRVLGAFF
TRBJ2-5 | . | TRBV20-1 | few | TGCAGTGCTTCCCATAGCGGAAATATCCAAGAGACCCAGTACTTC | CSASHSGNIQETQYF
TRBJ1-2 | TRBD1 | TRBV20-1 | . | TGCAGAATTGGGGACAGGGACTATGGCTACACCTTC | CRIGDRDYGYTF
TRBJ1-1 | . | TRBV29-1 | . | TGCAGCGTTGAACGAGTGGGCCCCGCCGAAGCTTTCTTT | CSVERVGPAEAFF
TRBJ1-2 | TRBD1 | TRBV10-3 | . | TGTGCCAGCCTGGGACAGGGTGGCTATGGCTACACCTTC | CASLGQGGYGYTF